This T cell receptor (beta chain) comes out of a study of immune characterization of retroperitoneal liposarcoma. TCRdb reprocessed the PCR reads via MiXCR and lists one record per CDR3 protein. The sample has roughly 10,000 distinct CDR3 sequences; 28% are singletons. This CDR3 is 17 amino acids long. The rearrangement links TRBV12-3 or TRBV12-4 to TRBJ2-5; perhaps D is TRBD1 or TRBD2 (6 bases each). TRBJ2-1 matches the DNA end more closely, so the J call is doubtful. The sample was tumor tissue. This TCR came from a male donor with retroperitoneal liposarcoma. CDR3 DNA: TGTGCCAGCAGCAAACTTTCCGGGACTGGGGGGCAAGAGACCCAGTTCTTC. It is translated as CASSKLSGTGGQETQFF.